This T cell receptor beta chain was found in a study of shared clonotypes between healthy human individuals. V lost 0 bases and J lost 10, with 13 bases in between. In germline, CDR1 is MGHRA, CDR2 YSYEKL. This CDR3 has 14 amino acids. Donors were healthy HIV-negative adults without recently reported acute infections or vaccinations. The unsorted PBMC replicate PCRs were performed with about 0.3 ug DNA, some 30,000 T cell genomes. Here immunoSEQ multiplex PCR was the method, and the copy in TCRdb shows in-frame clones only, minus some. The repertoire includes about 490,000 clones, 70% to 80% of them detected once, and about an eighth sits in the top ten.

The TCR was taken from a woman aged 40 to 50 in good health. Some clones in this sample may be carry-over from other donors' samples. Source material: PBMCs. The J gene is TRBJ2-1, the V gene TRBV4-1; no clear D gene. For the CDR3, the DNA is TGCGCCAGCAGCCAAGAAAGGAACACCGGGGAGCAGTTCTTC. Encoded protein: CASSQERNTGEQFF.